The 20 T cell receptor beta chains reported below all come from one sample, sequenced in a study of T cells in localized non-small cell lung cancer. The data were produced by immunoSEQ multiplex PCR, yet TCRdb's version contains in-frame clones alone and is incomplete. The data show around 130,000 clones, more than 70% seen once. Sequences were derived from peripheral blood, sampled before any cancer treatment. The receptors stem from a female donor aged 60 or older with stage I lung adenocarcinoma.

The chain employs TRBV2 and TRBJ2-1, with D perhaps TRBD1 or TRBD2 (5 bases each). Between the trimmed V and J ends, which lost 6 bases and 0 bases, there was a span of 12 bases. Germline CDR1 is SNHLY and CDR2 is FYNNEI. This CDR3 region has 15 residues. This CDR3 reads CASRTGTISYNEQFF. DNA of the CDR3: TGTGCCAGCAGGACCGGGACGATCTCCTACAATGAGCAGTTCTTC. The full variable domain, its missing parts supplied by reference TRBV2 and TRBJ2-1, is EPEVTQTPSHQVTQMGQEVILRCVPISNHLYFYWYRQILGQKVEFLVSFYNNEISEKSEIFDDQFSVERPDGSNFTLKIRSTKLEDSAMYFCASRTGTISYNEQFFGPGTRLTVL.

The sample holds one count of this clone. The J gene is TRBJ1-2, the V gene TRBV28; possibly TRBD1 for D (5 bases). Germline CDR1 reads MDHEN; CDR2 reads SYDVKM. Trimming took 3 bases from V and 7 from J, leaving 12 bases between them. This CDR3 comprises 13 residues. The CDR3 DNA is TGTGCCAGCAGTTTTTTGGGGCGCGGTGGCTACACCTTC. Protein product: CASSFLGRGGYTF.

This chain uses TRBV18 with TRBJ1-1; D unclear. From germline, CDR1 is KGHSH and CDR2 LQKENI. The CDR3 runs to 15 residues. V lost 2 bases to trimming and J lost 6 bases, with 16 bases between them. This chain's CDR3 is CASSPSRGSSAEAFF. The CDR3 DNA reads TGTGCCAGCTCACCATCGCGGGGATCTAGCGCTGAAGCTTTCTTT.

The chain carries TRBV29-1 and TRBJ1-2, with D unresolved. Trimming took 2 bases from V and 3 from J, leaving 7 bases between them. The CDR3 is 12 residues long. The germline gives CDR1 SQVTM, CDR2 ANQGSEA. CDR3: CSVESVDYGYTF. The CDR3 bases are TGCAGCGTTGAATCTGTGGACTATGGCTACACCTTC.

The chain couples TRBV18 to TRBJ2-3, with D possibly matching TRBD2 (5 bases). In germline, CDR1 is KGHSH, CDR2 LQKENI. V was cut by 3 bases and J by 0 bases, with 13 bases left in between. This CDR3 has 16 residues. The CDR3 DNA follows: TGTGCCAGCTCACCGCCGGGAAGGTCGAGCACAGATACGCAGTATTTT. Protein sequence: CASSPPGRSSTDTQYF.

This chain joins TRBV29-1 and TRBJ1-1; D not resolved. This CDR3 is 12 amino acids long. The germline V gene encodes CDR1 SQVTM and CDR2 ANQGSEA. V was clipped by 4 bases and J by 1 base, with 7 bases between them. Written as DNA, the CDR3 is TGCAGCGTTGGTTTCGGGAACACTGAAGCTTTCTTT. Protein product: CSVGFGNTEAFF.

The rearrangement joins TRBV28 to TRBJ2-7; D is unresolved. CDR1 is MDHEN and CDR2 is SYDVKM in the germline V gene. The CDR3 length is 13 residues. Trimming pared 3 bases from V and 6 bases from J, leaving 12 bases between. In nucleotides, the CDR3 is TGTGCCAGCAGTTTCGATCCCAGGAGCGAGCAGTACTTC. Its protein product is CASSFDPRSEQYF.

This chain uses TRBV7-9 with TRBJ2-1, with no clear D. CDR3 size: 16 residues. Germline CDR1 and CDR2: SEHNR and FQNEAQ (reference sequence). Between the trimmed V and J ends, which lost 3 bases and 6 bases, there was a span of 18 bases. The CDR3 region is CASSFPIVRLRNEQFF. In nucleotides, the CDR3 is TGTGCCAGCAGCTTCCCAATAGTGCGGTTACGCAATGAGCAGTTCTTC.

The chain employs TRBV29-1 and TRBJ2-7; D unresolved. This CDR3 comprises 12 residues. The V gene's germline CDR1 is SQVTM and CDR2 ANQGSEA. The V end lost 7 bases, the J end lost 0 bases, and 10 bases lay between the germline ends. The CDR3 sequence: CSALLLSYEQYF. Written as DNA, the CDR3 is TGCAGCGCCCTACTACTCTCCTACGAGCAGTACTTC.

This clone has only one observation. The chain carries TRBV7-9 and TRBJ1-4, with D maybe TRBD1 (5 bases). Between the trimmed V and J ends, which lost 5 bases and 7 bases, there was a span of 14 bases. Germline V gene lookup returns CDR1 SEHNR and CDR2 FQNEAQ (reference sequence). This CDR3 has 14 amino acids. The CDR3 sequence: CASSLRRGGEKLFF. Here the CDR3 DNA reads TGTGCCAGCAGCCTCCGCCGGGGGGGTGAAAAACTGTTTTTT.

This sequence joins TRBV5-1 and TRBJ1-6; no reliable D call. CDR1 is SGHRS, CDR2 YFSETQ, per germline. The CDR3 extends over 13 amino acids. V shed 0 bases and J shed 8 bases, with 6 bases lying between them. The CDR3 region is CASSLGLDSPLHF. CDR3 DNA: TGCGCCAGCAGCTTGGGACTGGATTCACCCCTCCACTTT.

This chain joins TRBV5-1 and TRBJ2-2; 7 bases map to TRBD2. Looked up from germline, CDR1 is SGHRS and CDR2 is YFSETQ. The V and J ends lost 3 bases and 6 bases, in that order; junction bases with no gene match: 17. The length of the CDR3 is 18 residues. CDR3 loop: CASSSTGPKRGVPGELFF. In DNA form, the CDR3 reads TGCGCCAGCAGCTCTACTGGCCCCAAGCGGGGAGTACCCGGGGAGCTGTTTTTT.

Here the CDR3 reads CASSPYRGANEQFF. The CDR3 coding sequence is TGTGCCAGCAGCCCATACAGGGGTGCCAATGAGCAGTTCTTC. The chain carries TRBV5-5 and TRBJ2-1; 7 nucleotides match TRBD1. From germline, CDR1 is SGHKS and CDR2 YYEKEE (reference sequence). The junction had 7 bases not matched to a gene; V was cut back by 4 bases and J by 6 bases. There are 14 residues in the CDR3.

The rearrangement joins TRBV10-3 to TRBJ2-2; 8 bases line up with TRBD2. CDR1 ENHRY and CDR2 SYGVKD come from the germline V gene. The CDR3 loop spans 14 amino acids. Trimming took 7 bases from V and 5 from J; bases not matched to a gene: 6. CDR3 DNA sequence: TGTGCCATCAAGGGGAGCGGGGGTACCGGGGAGCTGTTTTTT. Amino acid sequence: CAIKGSGGTGELFF.

This clone was detected only once. V gene TRBV5-4 combines with J gene TRBJ2-5; 7 bases are shared with TRBD2. Germline V gene lookup returns CDR1 SGHNT and CDR2 YYREEE (reference sequence). The CDR3 spans 14 residues. The ends lost 0 bases at V and 5 bases at J; junction bases unmatched: 4. The CDR3 coding sequence is TGTGCCAGCAGCTTGGAGAGGGGAGGGGAGACCCAGTACTTC. Translated: CASSLERGGETQYF.

The chain employs TRBV18 and TRBJ2-7; TRBD2 agrees at 7 bases. There are 15 residues in the CDR3. The trim removed 3 bases at V and 1 base at J, leaving 6 bases unmatched. Germline lookup yields CDR1 KGHSH and CDR2 LQKENI. The CDR3 region is CASSPGGFLSYEQYF. CDR3 sequence (DNA): TGTGCCAGCTCACCCGGGGGGTTCCTATCCTACGAGCAGTACTTC. Drawing the rest from reference TRBV18 and TRBJ2-7, the complete variable domain is NAGVMQNPRHLVRRRGQEARLRCSPMKGHSHVYWYRQLPEEGLKFMVYLQKENIIDESGMPKERFSAEFPKEGPSILRIQQVVRGDSAAYFCASSPGGFLSYEQYFGPGTRLTVT.

This chain joins TRBV19 and TRBJ1-1; D remains ambiguous. CDR1 is LNHDA, CDR2 SQIVND, per germline (reference sequence). The CDR3 runs to 13 residues. V was pared by 7 bases and J by 2 bases, with 11 bases between. The CDR3 here is CASTTNFNTEAFF. The CDR3 region has the DNA TGTGCCAGTACCACAAACTTCAACACTGAAGCTTTCTTT.

The V and J genes are TRBV7-2 and TRBJ1-1, with D uncertain. CDR3 length: 11 residues. Germline V lookup: CDR1 SGHTA, CDR2 FQGNSA. The V end lost 5 bases, the J end lost 4 bases, and 5 bases lay between the germline ends. The CDR3 loop reads CASSPSTEAFF. The CDR3 DNA reads as TGTGCCAGCAGCCCTTCCACTGAAGCTTTCTTT.

The chain uses TRBV2 and TRBJ2-7, with D possibly being TRBD1 (5 bases). The germline V and J ends were trimmed by 8 bases and 2 bases, with 16 bases remaining between them. Germline V gives CDR1 SNHLY, CDR2 FYNNEI. The CDR3 has 14 residues. CDR3 residues: CASGARRQAYEQYF. The CDR3 DNA follows: TGTGCCAGCGGGGCCCGGCGCCAAGCCTACGAGCAGTACTTC. Drawing the rest from reference TRBV2 and TRBJ2-7, the complete variable domain is EPEVTQTPSHQVTQMGQEVILRCVPISNHLYFYWYRQILGQKVEFLVSFYNNEISEKSEIFDDQFSVERPDGSNFTLKIRSTKLEDSAMYFCASGARRQAYEQYFGPGTRLTVT.

The chain carries TRBV30 and TRBJ2-7; 8 bases match TRBD1. Germline V lookup: CDR1 GTSNPN, CDR2 SVGIG (reference sequence). J was trimmed by 3 bases and V by 4 bases; bases with no gene match: 5. The CDR3 sequence is 13 residues long. CDR3 loop: CAWTSTGGYEQYF. DNA of the CDR3: TGTGCCTGGACATCCACAGGGGGCTACGAGCAGTACTTC.